This is a list of T cell receptor beta chains from one sample in a study of siplizumab effects on memory and regulatory T cells. Here immunoSEQ multiplex PCR was the method, and the copy in TCRdb shows in-frame clones only, minus some. The sample carries 7,000 or so clones, 36% recorded once. What these receptors recognize is not known. Sequenced material: CFSE-low (dividing) CD8+ T cells sorted from an allogeneic mixed lymphocyte reaction. Receptors were obtained from a human donor in good health; the cells came from an allogeneic mixed lymphocyte reaction. Both conserved end residues are part of each CDR3.

V: TRBV28
J: TRBJ2-1
CDR3: CASSLGSSGNEQFF

V: TRBV29-1
J: TRBJ2-5
CDR3: CSIHWGVQETQYF

V: TRBV2
J: TRBJ2-1
CDR3: CASDDVNYNEQFF

V: TRBV28
J: TRBJ2-7
CDR3: CASSPVGQGAGEQYF

V: TRBV30
J: TRBJ2-1
CDR3: CAWDGLAGNEQFF

V: TRBV5-8
J: TRBJ2-5
CDR3: CASSLTGAGSGETQYF

V: TRBV27
J: TRBJ2-3
CDR3: CASGLAGGSDTQYF

V: TRBV7-9
J: TRBJ2-7
CDR3: CASSLEFGSNPYEQYF

V: TRBV9
J: TRBJ1-1
CDR3: CASSVPTKTDMNTEAFF

V: TRBV7-9
J: TRBJ2-7
CDR3: CASSWSSVSYEQYF

V: TRBV28
J: TRBJ2-7
CDR3: CASSARDSRNEQYF

V: TRBV29-1
J: TRBJ2-7
CDR3: CSVEESGTFYEQYF

V: TRBV6-4
J: TRBJ2-1
CDR3: CASSAPSGSYNEQFF

V: TRBV18
J: TRBJ2-1
CDR3: CASAVSWDSYNEQFF

V: TRBV5-4
J: TRBJ2-3
CDR3: CASRPLGGDTQYF

V: TRBV27
J: TRBJ2-5
CDR3: CASRVEVGEETQYF

V: TRBV18
J: TRBJ1-2
CDR3: CASSLSTGERYGYTF

V: TRBV5-4
J: TRBJ2-7
CDR3: CASSLVGNSYEQYF

V: TRBV7-3
J: TRBJ2-5
CDR3: CASSLTGSPETQYF

V: TRBV7-6
J: -
CDR3: CATTRGQSYEQYF

V: TRBV13
J: TRBJ2-3
CDR3: CASSTRGSGTDTQYF

V: TRBV9
J: TRBJ2-7
CDR3: CASSWGLRDYEQYF

V: TRBV7-9
J: TRBJ2-7
CDR3: CASSLTYGTAQDEQYF

V: TRBV4-2
J: TRBJ1-5
CDR3: CASSPWAHSNQPQHF

V: TRBV27
J: TRBJ2-3
CDR3: CASSWREGIPDTQYF

V: TRBV13
J: TRBJ2-7
CDR3: CASSGEGYEQYF

V: TRBV7-9
J: TRBJ2-7
CDR3: CASSLAQGAGYEQYF

V: TRBV9
J: TRBJ1-1
CDR3: CASSLGLGYEAFF

V: TRBV7-9
J: TRBJ2-7
CDR3: CASSLLVGYEQYF

V: TRBV27
J: TRBJ1-5
CDR3: CASSLLPPSTGAEQPQHF